Listed below are T cell receptor beta chains from one sample, sequenced in a study of T cells in Graves' hyperthyroidism and ophthalmopathy. One entry per CDR3 protein, called by TCRdb with MiXCR from the multiplex PCR reads. Seen here are 750,000 to 900,000 distinct CDR3 sequences, 38% observed once, and the top ten hold 8.9%. The sequenced material came from blood. The source of these receptors is a man aged 18 to 35 with Graves' hyperthyroidism. CDR3s include the opening cysteine and the closing phenylalanine or tryptophan. The D gene is left open where the match is weak. A clone size is listed for some rows: how often the clone was seen (once, few, many), or a class if it is expanded.

d_call	clone_size	v_call	j_call	cdr3_aa	cdr3_nt
TRBD1	.	TRBV7-2	TRBJ2-2	CASSLLTGDTGELFF	TGTGCCAGCAGCTTACTGACAGGGGACACCGGGGAGCTGTTTTTT
.	.	TRBV29-1	TRBJ1-1	CSREFTEAFF	TGCAGCCGGGAGTTCACTGAAGCTTTCTTT
.	many	TRBV7-2	TRBJ2-5	CASSFLIRETQYF	TGTGCCAGCAGCTTTCTTATTAGGGAGACCCAGTACTTC
.	few	TRBV19	TRBJ2-2	CASRIREMNTGELFF	TGTGCCAGTCGGATAAGAGAGATGAACACCGGGGAGCTGTTTTTT
.	few	TRBV9	TRBJ2-7	CASSGLSSEQYF	TGTGCCAGCAGCGGCTTAAGTAGCGAGCAGTACTTC
TRBD1	.	TRBV29-1	TRBJ2-7	CSVVRDSSNYEQYF	TGCAGCGTTGTCCGGGACAGCTCCAACTACGAGCAGTACTTC
TRBD1	many	TRBV10-3	TRBJ1-5	CAISPKDRFNQPQHF	TGTGCCATCAGCCCCAAGGACAGGTTCAATCAGCCCCAGCATTTT
TRBD1	.	TRBV25-1	TRBJ1-5	CAREGTGTQPQHF	TGTGCTAGAGAGGGGACAGGGACTCAGCCCCAGCATTTT
.	.	TRBV19	TRBJ1-5	CASSMLVDQPQHF	TGTGCCAGTAGTATGTTGGTAGATCAGCCCCAGCATTTT
.	many	TRBV15	TRBJ1-1	CATSARQFEAFF	TGTGCCACCAGCGCAAGACAGTTTGAAGCTTTCTTT
.	.	TRBV12-3/TRBV12-4	TRBJ2-7	CASSQGRYEQHF	TGTGCCAGCTCACAGGGGAGGTACGAGCAGCACTTC
TRBD1	.	TRBV20-1	TRBJ2-5	CSARAHTGGGETQYF	TGCAGTGCTAGGGCACATACAGGGGGCGGGGAGACCCAGTACTTC
.	.	TRBV12-3/TRBV12-4	TRBJ1-1	CASSRAGTSEAFF	TGTGCCAGCAGCCGGGCGGGGACGTCTGAAGCTTTCTTT
TRBD2	.	TRBV7-8	TRBJ2-7	CASSTRTSGARLEQYF	TGTGCCAGCAGCACCCGGACTAGCGGGGCCCGTCTCGAGCAGTACTTC
TRBD1	.	TRBV2	TRBJ1-2	CASSTGTGADETYGYTF	TGTGCCAGCAGTACCGGGACAGGGGCCGATGAGACTTATGGCTACACCTTC
.	many	TRBV7-9	TRBJ2-7	CASSSSGDHEQYF	TGTGCCAGCAGCTCATCAGGGGACCACGAGCAGTACTTC
.	many	TRBV6-5	TRBJ2-6	CASRPGGGAGANVLTF	TGTGCCAGCAGACCGGGAGGGGGCGCTGGGGCCAACGTCCTGACTTTC
.	.	TRBV7-2	TRBJ2-7	CASSLEGGAGTEQYF	TGTGCCAGCAGCTTAGAGGGGGGCGCTGGGACCGAGCAGTACTTC
.	many	TRBV12-3/TRBV12-4	TRBJ1-2	CASSWSYGYTF	TGTGCCAGCAGTTGGAGTTACGGCTACACCTTC
TRBD1	many	TRBV20-1	TRBJ1-5	CSARTQGRNQPQHF	TGCAGTGCTCGCACACAGGGGAGGAATCAGCCCCAGCATTTT
.	.	TRBV4-1	TRBJ1-5	CASSPGIPMAVRWGNQPQHF	TGCGCCAGCAGCCCCGGCATACCGATGGCGGTTCGTTGGGGCAATCAGCCCCAGCATTTT
TRBD2	.	TRBV2	TRBJ2-6	CASSYLALAGYSGANVLTF	TGTGCCAGCAGTTACCTGGCTCTAGCGGGGTACTCTGGGGCCAACGTCCTGACTTTC
.	many	TRBV7-3	TRBJ2-2	CASPAVGTGELFF	TGTGCCAGCCCCGCGGTTGGCACCGGGGAGCTGTTTTTT
.	many	TRBV19	TRBJ1-1	CASSIVGETEAFF	TGTGCCAGTAGTATTGTTGGGGAGACTGAAGCTTTCTTT
TRBD1	few	TRBV6-1	TRBJ2-2	CASKPWKGQGTGELFF	TGTGCCAGCAAGCCCTGGAAGGGACAGGGAACCGGGGAGCTGTTTTTT
.	.	TRBV6-4	TRBJ1-1	CASSVQDGPGRTFF	TGTGCCAGCAGTGTCCAGGACGGCCCTGGGAGGACTTTCTTT
.	many	TRBV6-1	TRBJ1-5	CASSFGRGNQPQHF	TGTGCCAGCAGCTTCGGACGGGGGAATCAGCCCCAGCATTTT
TRBD1	many	TRBV20-1	TRBJ2-7	CSAGGGTGTNEQYF	TGCAGTGCTGGGGGGGGGACAGGGACCAACGAGCAGTACTTC
TRBD1	.	TRBV7-9	TRBJ1-4	CASRPTGQVREKLFF	TGTGCCAGCAGACCCACCGGACAGGTCCGGGAAAAACTGTTTTTT
.	few	TRBV25-1	TRBJ2-7	CASRSLYEQYF	TGTGCCAGCAGGTCTCTCTACGAGCAGTACTTC
.	.	TRBV9	TRBJ1-1	CASSTRVMNTEAFF	TGTGCCAGCAGCACAAGGGTGATGAACACTGAAGCTTTCTTT
.	few	TRBV12-5	TRBJ1-2	CASGLEGPTYGYTF	TGTGCTAGTGGTCTGGAGGGACCGACCTATGGCTACACCTTC
.	.	TRBV12-3/TRBV12-4	TRBJ2-7	CASSLSFSEQYF	TGTGCCAGCAGTTTAAGTTTTAGCGAGCAGTACTTC
.	many	TRBV15	TRBJ1-1	CATIDGAMNTEAFF	TGTGCCACCATCGACGGAGCCATGAACACTGAAGCTTTCTTT
.	.	TRBV6-6	TRBJ2-7	CASSYRSGSIAYEQYF	TGTGCCAGCAGTTACCGCAGTGGGAGTATCGCCTACGAGCAGTACTTC
TRBD1	.	TRBV12-3/TRBV12-4	TRBJ1-6	CASSRRQGANSPLHF	TGTGCCAGCAGCCGTCGACAGGGGGCGAATTCACCCCTCCACTTT
.	few	TRBV5-1	TRBJ2-7	CASSSNVEGYEQYF	TGCGCCAGCAGCTCGAACGTGGAGGGCTACGAGCAGTACTTC
.	.	TRBV10-3	TRBJ2-5	CASSTSSDGGETQYF	TGTGCCAGCAGCACGTCTAGCGACGGGGGAGAGACCCAGTACTTC
TRBD2	many	TRBV20-1	TRBJ2-7	CSARPGLAGLTYEQYF	TGCAGTGCTAGACCTGGACTAGCGGGCCTAACCTACGAGCAGTACTTC
.	.	TRBV13	TRBJ1-5	CASSQIWPQHF	TGTGCCAGCAGCCAGATTTGGCCCCAGCATTTT
TRBD2	few	TRBV12-3/TRBV12-4	TRBJ2-2	CASTLGTSGAGELFF	TGTGCCAGCACCTTAGGGACTAGCGGGGCAGGGGAGCTGTTTTTT
TRBD2	many	TRBV10-2	TRBJ2-5	CASSAAGVQETQYF	TGCGCCAGCAGTGCAGCGGGAGTGCAAGAGACCCAGTACTTC
.	many	TRBV10-3	TRBJ1-5	CAISEPGSGPQHF	TGTGCCATCAGTGAGCCCGGTAGTGGGCCCCAGCATTTT
TRBD2	few	TRBV20-1	TRBJ2-7	CSARTLAGADEQYF	TGCAGTGCTCGGACGCTAGCGGGAGCGGACGAGCAGTACTTC
TRBD1	.	TRBV5-1	TRBJ2-7	CASSSTGAGIAYEQYF	TGTGCCAGCAGTTCCACAGGGGCGGGTATCGCCTACGAGCAGTACTTC
.	many	TRBV29-1	TRBJ1-5	CSVGGQNQPQHF	TGCAGCGTCGGGGGGCAAAATCAGCCCCAGCATTTT
.	few	TRBV6-6	TRBJ2-5	CASSCSGAETQYF	TGTGCCAGCAGTTGCAGCGGTGCTGAGACCCAGTACTTC
.	many	TRBV9	TRBJ1-5	CASSVGPGGQPQHF	TGTGCCAGCAGCGTAGGTCCGGGAGGTCAGCCCCAGCATTTT
.	.	TRBV4-3	TRBJ2-7	CASSQERAHRFQQYF	TGCGCCAGCAGCCAAGAAAGGGCCCATCGTTTTCAGCAGTACTTC
.	.	TRBV10-3	TRBJ2-5	CAISEAGVGNQPQYF	TGTGCCATCAGTGAGGCAGGGGTGGGGAATCAGCCCCAGTACTTC
.	few	TRBV7-2	TRBJ2-5	CASSLAGPTGETQYF	TGTGCCAGCAGCTTAGCGGGGCCTACGGGGGAGACCCAGTACTTC
.	many	TRBV19	TRBJ1-1	CASSPDSMNTEAFF	TGCGCCAGCAGTCCTGACAGCATGAACACTGAAGCTTTCTTT
.	few	TRBV12-3/TRBV12-4	TRBJ1-1	CASRPSTGGGNTEAFF	TGTGCCAGCAGGCCCTCTACAGGAGGCGGGAACACTGAAGCTTTCTTT
TRBD2	.	TRBV7-7	TRBJ2-5	CASSSSGGALGTQYF	TGTGCTAGCAGTTCTAGCGGGGGGGCCTTGGGGACCCAGTACTTC
.	few	TRBV29-1	TRBJ1-1	CSVEVWTEMNTEAFF	TGCAGCGTTGAAGTATGGACAGAAATGAACACTGAAGCTTTCTTT
.	.	TRBV7-9	TRBJ2-2	CASSQQDGPTGELFF	TGTGCCAGCAGCCAACAAGACGGACCCACCGGGGAGCTGTTTTTT
TRBD1	many	TRBV7-3	TRBJ1-2	CASSFTGDGGYTF	TGTGCCAGCAGCTTTACAGGGGACGGTGGCTACACCTTC